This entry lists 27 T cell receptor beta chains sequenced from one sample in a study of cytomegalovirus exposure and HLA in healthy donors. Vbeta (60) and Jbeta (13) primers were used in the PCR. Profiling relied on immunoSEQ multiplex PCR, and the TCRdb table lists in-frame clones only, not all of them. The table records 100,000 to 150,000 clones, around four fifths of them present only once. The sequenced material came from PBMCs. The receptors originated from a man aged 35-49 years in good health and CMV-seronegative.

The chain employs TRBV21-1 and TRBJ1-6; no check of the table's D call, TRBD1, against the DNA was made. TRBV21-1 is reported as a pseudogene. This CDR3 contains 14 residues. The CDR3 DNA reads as TGTGCCAGCAGCACCCGGACAGGTAGCTCACCCCTCCACTTT. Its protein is CASSTRTGSSPLHF.

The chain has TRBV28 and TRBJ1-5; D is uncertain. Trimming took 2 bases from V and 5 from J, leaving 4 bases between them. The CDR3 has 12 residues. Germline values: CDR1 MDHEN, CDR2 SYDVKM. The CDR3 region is CASSLRYQPQHF. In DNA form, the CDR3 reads TGTGCCAGCAGTTTACGGTATCAGCCCCAGCATTTT. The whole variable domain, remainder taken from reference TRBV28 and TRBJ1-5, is DVKVTQSSRYLVKRTGEKVFLECVQDMDHENMFWYRQDPGLGLRLIYFSYDVKMKEKGDIPEGYSVSREKKERFSLILESASTNQTSMYLCASSLRYQPQHFGDGTRLSIL.

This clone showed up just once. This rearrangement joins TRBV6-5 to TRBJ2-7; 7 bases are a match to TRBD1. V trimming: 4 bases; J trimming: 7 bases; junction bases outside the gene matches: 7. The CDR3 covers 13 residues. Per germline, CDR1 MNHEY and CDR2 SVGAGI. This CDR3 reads CASSSPTGREQYF. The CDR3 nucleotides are TGTGCCAGCAGTTCCCCGACAGGGAGAGAGCAGTACTTC.

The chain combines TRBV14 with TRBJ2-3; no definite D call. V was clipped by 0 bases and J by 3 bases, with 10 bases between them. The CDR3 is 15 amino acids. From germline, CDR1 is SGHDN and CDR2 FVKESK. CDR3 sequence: CASSQDIPATDTQYF. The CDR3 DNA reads TGTGCCAGCAGCCAAGATATTCCAGCGACAGATACGCAGTATTTT. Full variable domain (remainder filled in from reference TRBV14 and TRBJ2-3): EAGVTQFPSHSVIEKGQTVTLRCDPISGHDNLYWYRRVMGKEIKFLLHFVKESKQDESGMPNNRFLAERTGGTYSTLKVQPAELEDSGVYFCASSQDIPATDTQYFGPGTRLTVL.

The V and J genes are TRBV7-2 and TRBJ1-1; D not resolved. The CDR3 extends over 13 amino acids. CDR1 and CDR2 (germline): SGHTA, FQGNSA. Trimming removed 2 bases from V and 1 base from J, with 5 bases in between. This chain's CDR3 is CASSLSQNTEAFF. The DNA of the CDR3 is TGTGCCAGCAGCTTATCCCAGAACACTGAAGCTTTCTTT.

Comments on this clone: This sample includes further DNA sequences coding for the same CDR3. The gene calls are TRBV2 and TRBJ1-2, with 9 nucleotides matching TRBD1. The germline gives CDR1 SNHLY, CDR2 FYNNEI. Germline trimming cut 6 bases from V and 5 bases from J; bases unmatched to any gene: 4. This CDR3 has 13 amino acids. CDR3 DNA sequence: TGTGCCAGCAGCGGGACAGGGCAGTATGGCTACACCTTC. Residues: CASSGTGQYGYTF.

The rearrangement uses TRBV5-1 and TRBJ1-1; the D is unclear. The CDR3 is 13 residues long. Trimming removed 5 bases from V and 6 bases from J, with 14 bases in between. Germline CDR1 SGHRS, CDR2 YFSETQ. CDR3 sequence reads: CASRLRPGAEAFF. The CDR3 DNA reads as TGCGCCAGCAGACTAAGGCCCGGAGCTGAAGCTTTCTTT.

The CDR3 nucleotides read TGTGCCAGCAGCCCCAGGGAACTCTATGGCTACACCTTC. The encoded protein is CASSPRELYGYTF. The J gene is TRBJ1-2, the V gene TRBV11-2, with a possible D match to TRBD1 (5 bases). CDR1 SGHAT and CDR2 FQNNGV come from the germline V gene. V lost 5 bases to trimming and J lost 4 bases, with 11 bases between them. The CDR3 spans 13 residues.

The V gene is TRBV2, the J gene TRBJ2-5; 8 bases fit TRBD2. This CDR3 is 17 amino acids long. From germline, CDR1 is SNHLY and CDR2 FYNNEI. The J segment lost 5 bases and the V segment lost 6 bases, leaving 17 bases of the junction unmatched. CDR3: CASRLRTTSSGGETQYF. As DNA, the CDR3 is TGTGCCAGCAGATTACGGACAACGTCAAGCGGGGGCGAGACCCAGTACTTC.

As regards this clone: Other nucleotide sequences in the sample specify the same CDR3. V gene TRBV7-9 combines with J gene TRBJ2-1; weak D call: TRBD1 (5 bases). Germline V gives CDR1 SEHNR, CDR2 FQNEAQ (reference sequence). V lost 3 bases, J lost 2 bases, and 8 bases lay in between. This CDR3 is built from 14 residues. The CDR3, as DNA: TGTGCCAGCAGCTTGTCAGGGCCCTACAATGAGCAGTTCTTC. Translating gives CASSLSGPYNEQFF.

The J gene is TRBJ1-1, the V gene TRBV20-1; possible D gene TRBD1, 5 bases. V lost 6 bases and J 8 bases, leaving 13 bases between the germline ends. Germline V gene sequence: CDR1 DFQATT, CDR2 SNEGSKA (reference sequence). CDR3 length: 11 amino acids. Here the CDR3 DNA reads TGCAGTGCCGGGAGGGCAGGGGAAGCTTTCTTT. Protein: CSAGRAGEAFF.

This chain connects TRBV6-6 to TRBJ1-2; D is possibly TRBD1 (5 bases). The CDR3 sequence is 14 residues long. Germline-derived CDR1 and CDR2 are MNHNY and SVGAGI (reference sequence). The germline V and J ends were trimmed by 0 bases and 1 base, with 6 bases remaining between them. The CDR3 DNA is TGTGCCAGCAGTTACTCGGACATTAACTATGGCTACACCTTC. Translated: CASSYSDINYGYTF.

CDR3 residues: CASSSPGGQGVFVAFF. Written as DNA, the CDR3 is TGTGCCAGTAGTTCCCCCGGAGGACAGGGGGTCTTTGTAGCTTTCTTT. The J gene is TRBJ1-1, the V gene TRBV19, with TRBD1 matching over 10 bases. V gave up 5 bases and J gave up 10 bases; unmatched junction bases: 16. The CDR3 length is 16 residues. The germline V gene has CDR1 LNHDA and CDR2 SQIVND (reference sequence).

For the CDR3, the DNA is TGTGCCAGCAGCCCCTCCTCACTGGGCGAGCAGTTCTTC. Its protein is CASSPSSLGEQFF. This chain connects TRBV9 to TRBJ2-1; no firm D call. Trimming removed 4 bases from V and 10 bases from J, with 15 bases in between. The CDR3 is 13 amino acids. The germline V gene has CDR1 SGDLS and CDR2 YYNGEE.

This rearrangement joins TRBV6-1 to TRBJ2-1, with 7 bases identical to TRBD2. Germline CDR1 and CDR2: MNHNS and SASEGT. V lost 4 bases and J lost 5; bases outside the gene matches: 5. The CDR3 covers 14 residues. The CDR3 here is CASSVTSVHNEQFF. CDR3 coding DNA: TGTGCCAGCAGTGTAACTAGCGTGCACAATGAGCAGTTCTTC.

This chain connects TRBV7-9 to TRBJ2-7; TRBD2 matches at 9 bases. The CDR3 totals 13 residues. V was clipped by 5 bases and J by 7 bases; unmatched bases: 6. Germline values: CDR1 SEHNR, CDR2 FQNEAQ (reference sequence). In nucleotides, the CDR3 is TGTGCCAGCAGCCTCCCTAGCGGGAAAGAGCAGTACTTC. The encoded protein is CASSLPSGKEQYF. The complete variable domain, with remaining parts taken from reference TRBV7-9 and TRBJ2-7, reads DTGVSQNPRHKITKRGQNVTFRCDPISEHNRLYWYRQTLGQGPEFLTYFQNEAQLEKSRLLSDRFSAERPKGSFSTLEIQRTEQGDSAMYLCASSLPSGKEQYFGPGTRLTVT.

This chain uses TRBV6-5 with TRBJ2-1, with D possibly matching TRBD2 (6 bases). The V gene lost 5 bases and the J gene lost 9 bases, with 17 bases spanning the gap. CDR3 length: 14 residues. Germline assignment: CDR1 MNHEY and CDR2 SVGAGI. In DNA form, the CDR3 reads TGTGCCAGCAGTGCCGGGACTTCCAATAGTGAGCAGTTCTTC. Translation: CASSAGTSNSEQFF.

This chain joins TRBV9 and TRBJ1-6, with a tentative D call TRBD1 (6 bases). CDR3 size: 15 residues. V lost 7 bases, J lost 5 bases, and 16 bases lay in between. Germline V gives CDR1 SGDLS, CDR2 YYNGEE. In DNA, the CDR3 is TGTGCCAGCGCCGCAGGGGCCAGACATAATTCACCCCTCCACTTT. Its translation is CASAAGARHNSPLHF.

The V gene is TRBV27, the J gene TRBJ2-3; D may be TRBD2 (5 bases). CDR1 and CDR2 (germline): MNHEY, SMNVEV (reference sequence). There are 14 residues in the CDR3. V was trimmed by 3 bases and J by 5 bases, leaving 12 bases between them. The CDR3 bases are TGTGCCAGCAGTTTGGCAGCGGTCCGAGATACGCAGTATTTT. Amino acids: CASSLAAVRDTQYF.

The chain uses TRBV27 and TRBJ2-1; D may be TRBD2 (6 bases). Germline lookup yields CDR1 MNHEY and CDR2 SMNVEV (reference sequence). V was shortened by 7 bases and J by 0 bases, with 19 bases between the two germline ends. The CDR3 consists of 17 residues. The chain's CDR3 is CASTRAPGGSSYNEQFF. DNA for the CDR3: TGTGCCAGCACACGGGCCCCAGGAGGGAGCTCCTACAATGAGCAGTTCTTC.

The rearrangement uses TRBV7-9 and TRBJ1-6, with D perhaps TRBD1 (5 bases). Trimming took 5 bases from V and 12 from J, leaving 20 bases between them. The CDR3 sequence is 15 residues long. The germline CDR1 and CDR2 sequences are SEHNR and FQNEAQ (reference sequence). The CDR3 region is CASSPSGVGRKPLHF. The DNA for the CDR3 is TGTGCCAGCAGCCCGTCGGGGGTGGGAAGGAAACCCCTCCACTTT. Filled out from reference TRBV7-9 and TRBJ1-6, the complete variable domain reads DTGVSQNPRHKITKRGQNVTFRCDPISEHNRLYWYRQTLGQGPEFLTYFQNEAQLEKSRLLSDRFSAERPKGSFSTLEIQRTEQGDSAMYLCASSPSGVGRKPLHFGNGTRLTVT.

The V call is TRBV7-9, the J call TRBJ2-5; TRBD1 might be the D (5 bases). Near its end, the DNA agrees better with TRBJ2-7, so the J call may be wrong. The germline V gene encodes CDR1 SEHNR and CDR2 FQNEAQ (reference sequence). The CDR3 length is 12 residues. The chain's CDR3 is CASLGLVGEQYF. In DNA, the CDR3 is TGTGCCTCCCTGGGGCTCGTGGGCGAGCAGTACTTC.

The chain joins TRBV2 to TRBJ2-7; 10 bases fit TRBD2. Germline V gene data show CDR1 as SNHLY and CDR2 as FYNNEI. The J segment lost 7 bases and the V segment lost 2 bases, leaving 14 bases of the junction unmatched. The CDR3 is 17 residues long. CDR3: CASSERLAGDLREEQYF. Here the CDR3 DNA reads TGTGCCAGCAGTGAACGTCTAGCGGGAGACCTGCGCGAGGAGCAGTACTTC.

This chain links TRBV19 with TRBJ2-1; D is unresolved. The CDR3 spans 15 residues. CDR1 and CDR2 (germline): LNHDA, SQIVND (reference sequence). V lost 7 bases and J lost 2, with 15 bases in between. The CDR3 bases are TGTGCCAGTAACTTGGCGGCTGGTGCCTACAATGAGCAGTTCTTC. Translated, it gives CASNLAAGAYNEQFF.

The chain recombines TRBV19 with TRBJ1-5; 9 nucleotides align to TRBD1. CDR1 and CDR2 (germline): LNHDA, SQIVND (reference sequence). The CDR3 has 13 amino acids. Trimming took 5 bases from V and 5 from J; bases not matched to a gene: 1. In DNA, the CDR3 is TGTGCCAGTAGTTGGACAGGGGATCAGCCCCAGCATTTT. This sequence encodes CASSWTGDQPQHF.

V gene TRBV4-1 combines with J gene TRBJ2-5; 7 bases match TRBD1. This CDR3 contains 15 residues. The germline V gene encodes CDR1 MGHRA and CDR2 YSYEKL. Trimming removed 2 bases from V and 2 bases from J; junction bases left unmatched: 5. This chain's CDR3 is CASSQRDSIQETQYF. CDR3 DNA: TGCGCCAGCAGCCAACGGGACAGCATACAAGAGACCCAGTACTTC.

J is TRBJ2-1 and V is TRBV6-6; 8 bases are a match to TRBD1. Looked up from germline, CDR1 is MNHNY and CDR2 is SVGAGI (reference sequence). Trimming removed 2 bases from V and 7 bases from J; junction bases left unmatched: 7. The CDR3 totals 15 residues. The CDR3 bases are TGTGCCAGCAGTTACGACAGGGGACTTGCAAATGAGCAGTTCTTC. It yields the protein CASSYDRGLANEQFF.